The next 9 T cell receptor beta chains were all read from a single sample in a study of T cell repertoires in cytomegalovirus infection (dated by TCRdb to the late 2010s). The listed sequencing device is Illumina HiSeq 1500. Starting from the raw public reads, TCRdb applied fastp trimming at Q25, assembled clones with MiXCR and retained in-frame beta chains. Rows with one shared CDR3 protein collapse into an entry with the most common genes and DNA. A total of 490,000 or so distinct CDR3 sequences appear in this sample, 11% of them only once. 10% of the sample belongs to the ten largest clones. The sample comprised PBMCs. These receptor sequences come from a human donor in good health (CMV status not recorded). Some clones in this sample may be carry-over from other donors' samples.

This clonotype was counted many times. This chain uses TRBV28 with TRBJ2-7; 7 nucleotides match TRBD1. J was trimmed by 0 bases and V by 3 bases; bases with no gene match: 11. The germline V gene encodes CDR1 MDHEN and CDR2 SYDVKM. The CDR3 loop spans 17 amino acids. CDR3 DNA sequence: TGTGCCAGCAGTTTCTTCACCGGGACAGCCAGCTCCTACGAGCAGTACTTC. Protein sequence: CASSFFTGTASSYEQYF. The full variable domain, completed using reference TRBV28 and TRBJ2-7, is DVKVTQSSRYLVKRTGEKVFLECVQDMDHENMFWYRQDPGLGLRLIYFSYDVKMKEKGDIPEGYSVSREKKERFSLILESASTNQTSMYLCASSFFTGTASSYEQYFGPGTRLTVT.

This clonotype appeared many times. The rearrangement links TRBV11-1 to TRBJ2-1; D call uncertain. Germline CDR1 SGHAT, CDR2 FQDESV (reference sequence). V shed 1 base and J shed 9 bases, with 10 bases lying between them. The CDR3 extends over 13 amino acids. The CDR3 DNA sequence: TGTGCCAGCAGCTTAGTGGCGGTCGGTGAGCAGTTCTTC. It specifies CASSLVAVGEQFF.

This clonotype was observed at least ten times. V usage is TRBV3-1 and J usage is TRBJ2-1; D gene ambiguous. The CDR3 has 15 residues. Looked up from germline, CDR1 is LGHDT and CDR2 is YNNKEL (reference sequence). V lost 1 base, J lost 2 bases, and 9 bases lay in between. CDR3 in amino acids: CASSQVLGTYNEQFF. The CDR3 DNA follows: TGTGCCAGCAGCCAAGTATTAGGGACCTACAATGAGCAGTTCTTC.

The table lists this clonotype with a few counts. V is TRBV27 and J is TRBJ2-1; the D is unclear. V was cut by 3 bases and J by 3 bases, with 9 bases left in between. Germline values: CDR1 MNHEY, CDR2 SMNVEV (reference sequence). This CDR3 is 14 amino acids long. The DNA for the CDR3 is TGTGCCAGCAGTTTCTTCGTCGGCTACAATGAGCAGTTCTTC. It encodes CASSFFVGYNEQFF.

This clonotype was observed a few times. The chain's CDR3 is CASSFWAGGNLVYEQYF. The CDR3 DNA reads as TGTGCCAGCAGTTTCTGGGCCGGGGGAAATTTGGTCTACGAGCAGTACTTC. The rearrangement joins TRBV28 to TRBJ2-7, with D tentatively TRBD2 (6 bases). Germline V CDR1 and CDR2: MDHEN, SYDVKM. V gave up 3 bases and J gave up 3 bases, with 21 bases separating them. This CDR3 has 17 residues. Full variable domain (remainder filled in from reference TRBV28 and TRBJ2-7): DVKVTQSSRYLVKRTGEKVFLECVQDMDHENMFWYRQDPGLGLRLIYFSYDVKMKEKGDIPEGYSVSREKKERFSLILESASTNQTSMYLCASSFWAGGNLVYEQYFGPGTRLTVT.

In its sample, this clonotype was seen many times. This chain links TRBV12-3 or TRBV12-4 with TRBJ2-3, with D possibly being TRBD1 (6 bases). The CDR3 runs 15 residues. V lost 3 bases and J lost 2, with 12 bases in between. CDR3 coding DNA: TGTGCCAGCAGTTTCGCAGGGGCGGCCACAGATACGCAGTATTTT. It is translated as CASSFAGAATDTQYF.

At least ten counts were recorded for this clonotype. The chain recombines TRBV24-1 with TRBJ2-7; 13 nucleotides agree with TRBD2. Germline V gene lookup returns CDR1 KGHDR and CDR2 SFDVKD. The CDR3 spans 20 residues. Unmatched junction bases numbered 13, after V lost 0 bases and J lost 3 bases. This chain's CDR3 is CATSDLETMVGTSGNYEQYF. The CDR3 DNA reads as TGTGCCACCAGTGATTTGGAGACAATGGTGGGGACTAGCGGGAACTACGAGCAGTACTTC.

Ten or more counts support this clonotype. The gene calls are TRBV7-3 and TRBJ2-7; 11 bases line up with TRBD2. Germline loops: CDR1 SGHTA, CDR2 FQGTGA. Trimming cost V 5 bases and J 0 bases; bases outside gene matches: 6. The CDR3 runs 16 residues. The DNA of the CDR3 is TGTGCCAGCAGCCAAATACTAGCGGGAGACTCCTACGAGCAGTACTTC. It translates to CASSQILAGDSYEQYF. Supplemented by reference TRBV7-3 and TRBJ2-7, the full variable domain reads GAGVSQTPSNKVTEKGKYVELRCDPISGHTALYWYRQSLGQGPEFLIYFQGTGAADDSGLPNDRFFAVRPEGSVSTLKIQRTERGDSAVYLCASSQILAGDSYEQYFGPGTRLTVT.

The chain employs TRBV14 and TRBJ2-5; TRBD1 matches at 11 bases. V lost 3 bases to trimming and J lost 5 bases; unmatched junction nucleotides: 5. This CDR3 contains 15 residues. In germline, CDR1 is SGHDN, CDR2 FVKESK. This chain's CDR3 is CASSHGTGGRETQYF. As DNA, the CDR3 is TGTGCCAGCAGCCATGGGACAGGGGGACGCGAGACCCAGTACTTC.